The 24 T cell receptor beta chains in this list originate from one sample, sequenced in a study of T-cell memory formation after mild COVID-19 (dated by TCRdb to about 2021). The receptor library was made with 5' RACE. The sequencer listed for this sample is Illumina NovaSeq 6000. TCRdb trimmed public reads at Q25 via fastp, called clones via MiXCR and kept in-frame beta chains. Rows merge per CDR3 protein into single entries with the most common DNA and genes. Here the sample has 350,000 to 500,000 distinct CDR3 sequences; around 18% occur a single time. 8.4% of the sample rests with the top ten. Sequenced input: PBMCs or a T cell subset sorted from them (not recorded which). The receptors derive from an adult woman who had mild COVID-19 (a few samples of this study predate the infection). The sample titles of this study are shuffled in the database, so cell type and time point are left out; the donor was told from shared clones.

This clonotype was found a few times. The DNA for the CDR3 is TGTGCCAGCAGCTTAGGAACTCACGAGCAGTACTTC. Protein sequence: CASSLGTHEQYF. The V gene is TRBV7-2, the J gene TRBJ2-7; D is unclear. Germline CDR1 reads SGHTA; CDR2 reads FQGNSA. V was clipped by 1 base and J by 5 bases, with 6 bases between them. The CDR3 runs 12 residues.

This clonotype was found a few times. The chain uses TRBV7-3 and TRBJ2-2; TRBD1 aligns across 9 bases. V lost 7 bases to trimming and J lost 7 bases; unmatched junction nucleotides: 7. The CDR3 loop spans 14 amino acids. Germline assignment: CDR1 SGHTA and CDR2 FQGTGA. CDR3 sequence: CASKTDRGFGELFF. In DNA, the CDR3 is TGTGCCAGCAAAACGGACAGGGGATTCGGGGAGCTGTTTTTT.

This clonotype was seen a few times. This rearrangement joins TRBV6-1 to TRBJ2-3, with D perhaps TRBD1 or TRBD2 (6 bases each). The CDR3 is 14 amino acids. Germline V gene lookup returns CDR1 MNHNS and CDR2 SASEGT. Deletions cut 1 base from V and 5 bases from J, with 10 bases between. The CDR3 bases are TGTGCCAGCAGTGAAGTCGGGGGACAAGATACGCAGTATTTT. Protein: CASSEVGGQDTQYF.

A few counts support this clonotype. The rearrangement uses TRBV5-4 and TRBJ2-2; tentatively, D is TRBD1 (5 bases). This CDR3 has 15 amino acids. Germline V gene data show CDR1 as SGHNT and CDR2 as YYREEE (reference sequence). Trimming stripped 2 bases from V and 4 bases from J, with 12 bases between. CDR3 nucleotide sequence: TGTGCCAGCAGCTTAAGGTCAGGGCCCACCGGGGAGCTGTTTTTT. Translation gives CASSLRSGPTGELFF.

The V call is TRBV5-1, the J call TRBJ2-3; TRBD1 agrees at 11 bases. CDR3 length: 17 residues. CDR1 is SGHRS, CDR2 YFSETQ, per germline. After removal of 3 bases from V and 2 bases from J, the junction contained 8 bases not matched to a gene. The CDR3 loop reads CASSSSRDRGYTDTQYF. The CDR3 DNA is TGCGCCAGCAGCTCATCCCGGGACAGGGGGTACACAGATACGCAGTATTTT.

This clonotype was picked up a small number of times. This likely comes from a read error, as the CDR3 has no conserved phenylalanine or tryptophan at its end. The chain couples TRBV7-9 to TRBJ2-7, with unresolved D. Germline V CDR1 and CDR2: SEHNR, FQNEAQ (reference sequence). This CDR3 is built from 13 residues. V was shortened by 1 base and J by 2 bases, with 6 bases between the two germline ends. Here the CDR3 reads CASSLGGTYEQYL. The DNA of the CDR3 is TGTGCCAGCAGCTTAGGGGGAACCTACGAGCAGTACTTA.

The chain joins TRBV19 to TRBJ2-1, with D possibly matching TRBD1 (5 bases). Germline CDR1 and CDR2: LNHDA and SQIVND (reference sequence). Between the trimmed V and J ends, which lost 7 bases and 4 bases, there was a span of 17 bases. The CDR3 loop spans 15 amino acids. The CDR3 coding sequence is TGTGCCAGTACCCCCAGGGATAATCCTTACAATGAGCAGTTCTTC. This translates into CASTPRDNPYNEQFF.

At least ten counts were recorded for this clonotype. The chain combines TRBV9 with TRBJ2-7; maybe TRBD2 (5 bases). The CDR3 has 13 amino acids. V lost 3 bases to trimming and J lost 5 bases, with 12 bases between them. Germline lookup yields CDR1 SGDLS and CDR2 YYNGEE. The CDR3 DNA follows: TGTGCCAGCAGCGGGACTTCATCCCACGAGCAGTACTTC. This translates into CASSGTSSHEQYF.

V usage is TRBV5-1 and J usage is TRBJ2-7; 11 bases are shared with TRBD1. The V segment lost 3 bases and the J segment 3 bases; nucleotides outside the gene matches: 5. Germline V gene data show CDR1 as SGHRS and CDR2 as YFSETQ. This CDR3 region has 15 residues. In DNA, the CDR3 is TGCGCCAGCAGCTACACCGGGACAGGGGGCTACGAGCAGTACTTC. It translates to CASSYTGTGGYEQYF.

The chain uses TRBV7-3 and TRBJ2-3; TRBD1 might be the D (6 bases). The germline gives CDR1 SGHTA, CDR2 FQGTGA. Trimming took off 4 bases at V and 3 bases at J, with 17 bases between the two ends. The CDR3 loop spans 16 amino acids. The CDR3 region is CASSSRTGLGTDTQYF. The CDR3 region has the DNA TGTGCCAGCAGCTCACGAACAGGGTTAGGTACAGATACGCAGTATTTT. The full variable domain, in which reference TRBV7-3 and TRBJ2-3 provide the parts outside the CDR3, is GAGVSQTPSNKVTEKGKYVELRCDPISGHTALYWYRQSLGQGPEFLIYFQGTGAADDSGLPNDRFFAVRPEGSVSTLKIQRTERGDSAVYLCASSSRTGLGTDTQYFGPGTRLTVL.

The table lists this clonotype with a few counts. V usage is TRBV24-1 and J usage is TRBJ1-2, with D tentatively TRBD1 (6 bases). The V gene lost 4 bases and the J gene lost 8 bases, with 19 bases spanning the gap. The CDR3 is 15 residues long. Germline V gene sequence: CDR1 KGHDR, CDR2 SFDVKD. CDR3 sequence: CATSDPTGGGRGYTF. CDR3 bases: TGTGCCACCAGTGACCCCACCGGAGGGGGACGCGGCTACACCTTC.

The chain joins TRBV12-3 or TRBV12-4 to TRBJ2-7; D uncertain. The CDR3 has 15 residues. V lost 2 bases, J lost 5 bases, and 16 bases lay in between. The CDR3 bases are TGTGCCAGCAGTTTATTGGTCGGCAGGACGGACGAGCAGTACTTC. Translating it yields CASSLLVGRTDEQYF.

The CDR3 bases are TGTGCCTGGACGTGGGGGGGCATTCAGTACTTC. Protein product: CAWTWGGIQYF. The rearrangement joins TRBV30 to TRBJ2-4; the match to TRBD2 covers 7 bases. The length of the CDR3 is 11 residues. With V trimmed by 4 bases and J by 9 bases, 3 bases remained unmatched. The germline gives CDR1 GTSNPN, CDR2 SVGIG (reference sequence).

This clonotype has a count of ten or more. The rearrangement joins TRBV15 to TRBJ1-2; D gene ambiguous. The length of the CDR3 is 18 residues. V was pared by 1 base and J by 0 bases, with 18 bases between. Per germline, CDR1 LNHNV and CDR2 YYDKDF (reference sequence). This chain's CDR3 is CATSRVRQSQLTNYGYTF. CDR3 nucleotides: TGTGCCACCAGCAGAGTTCGGCAGTCACAATTAACTAACTATGGCTACACCTTC. The full variable domain, with the rest looked up from reference TRBV15 and TRBJ1-2, is DAMVIQNPRYQVTQFGKPVTLSCSQTLNHNVMYWYQQKSSQAPKLLFHYYDKDFNNEADTPDNFQSRRPNTSFCFLDIRSPGLGDTAMYLCATSRVRQSQLTNYGYTFGSGTRLTVV.

This clonotype was recorded many times. CDR3 protein: CASSAAGGRTDTQYF. CDR3 nucleotides: TGTGCCAGCAGCGCAGCCGGGGGGAGGACAGATACGCAGTATTTT. The chain recombines TRBV3-1 with TRBJ2-3; 7 nucleotides align to TRBD2. Trimming at V came to 5 bases and at J to 3 bases, leaving 8 bases not matched to a gene. Germline V CDR1 and CDR2: LGHDT, YNNKEL (reference sequence). This CDR3 region has 15 residues.

This clonotype occurred a few times. The rearrangement joins TRBV12-3 or TRBV12-4 to TRBJ2-1, with 10 positions matching TRBD2. This CDR3 has 15 amino acids. V lost 4 bases and J lost 5; bases outside the gene matches: 5. The DNA of the CDR3 is TGTGCCAGCAGTTCTCAGCGGGGGGGCCACAATGAGCAGTTCTTC. Amino acid sequence: CASSSQRGGHNEQFF.

Points on this clonotype: No DNA is shown, since the ends of the CDR3 on it are uncertain; the CDR3 is the one TCRdb lists. The chain uses TRBV5-6 and TRBJ2-3; TRBD2 is taken as the D call from the table, unchecked against the DNA. From germline, CDR1 is SGHDT and CDR2 YYEEEE. The CDR3 region is 14 residues in length, termini included. This chain's CDR3 is CASSLVASGNSLYF.

The genes are TRBV19 and TRBJ1-2, with 10 bases fitting TRBD1. Losses at the gene ends were 5 bases for V and 4 bases for J; bases not matched to a gene: 7. This CDR3 comprises 15 residues. CDR1 and CDR2 (germline): LNHDA, SQIVND (reference sequence). CDR3: CASSRDRGQAYGYTF. CDR3 DNA: TGTGCCAGTAGTCGTGACAGGGGGCAGGCCTATGGCTACACCTTC. The complete variable domain, with remaining parts taken from reference TRBV19 and TRBJ1-2, reads DGGITQSPKYLFRKEGQNVTLSCEQNLNHDAMYWYRQDPGQGLRLIYYSQIVNDFQKGDIAEGYSVSREKKESFPLTVTSAQKNPTAFYLCASSRDRGQAYGYTFGSGTRLTVV.

This clonotype appeared a few times. The CDR3 sequence: CASSQAGSKYNEQFF. Written as DNA, the CDR3 is TGCGCCAGCAGCCAAGCGGGTTCTAAGTACAATGAGCAGTTCTTC. The chain has TRBV4-3 and TRBJ2-1; no clear D. V was clipped by 1 base and J by 4 bases, with 11 bases between them. Germline V gene lookup returns CDR1 LGHNA and CDR2 YSLEER. CDR3 length: 15 residues.

The table lists this clonotype with many counts. This chain connects TRBV29-1 to TRBJ2-3; D is undetermined. Deletions cut 1 base from V and 5 bases from J, with 4 bases between. Germline CDR1 reads SQVTM; CDR2 reads ANQGSEA. CDR3 length: 11 amino acids. This chain's CDR3 is CSVEVQDTQYF. CDR3 DNA sequence: TGCAGCGTTGAAGTTCAAGATACGCAGTATTTT.

The chain links TRBV3-1 to TRBJ2-7; D might be TRBD1 or TRBD2, each matching 5 bases. The CDR3 has 13 residues. The germline V and J ends were trimmed by 6 bases and 7 bases, with 16 bases remaining between them. Germline CDR1 is LGHDT and CDR2 is YNNKEL (reference sequence). The CDR3 DNA is TGTGCCAGCAGGCCCCCCGGGACGAGAGAGCAGTACTTC. It yields the protein CASRPPGTREQYF.

This clonotype was observed at least ten times. The rearrangement uses TRBV7-3 and TRBJ2-3; no reliable D call. The CDR3 covers 14 residues. With 0 bases removed from V and 0 bases from J, the gap between germline ends came to 4 bases. Germline V gene lookup returns CDR1 SGHTA and CDR2 FQGTGA. CDR3 sequence: CASSLTHSTDTQYF. In nucleotides, the CDR3 is TGTGCCAGCAGCTTAACTCATAGCACAGATACGCAGTATTTT.

The CDR3, as DNA: TGCAGCGTTGAAGATCTAGGTACTAGGCACGGTGAGCAGTTCTTC. Translating it yields CSVEDLGTRHGEQFF. J is TRBJ2-1 and V is TRBV29-1; D perhaps matches TRBD2 (5 bases). The CDR3 covers 15 residues. V lost 0 bases and J 9 bases, leaving 18 bases between the germline ends. Germline V gene lookup returns CDR1 SQVTM and CDR2 ANQGSEA.

This clonotype was seen more than once but under ten times. The chain recombines TRBV7-6 with TRBJ2-3; maybe TRBD2 (6 bases). Germline values: CDR1 SGHVS, CDR2 FNYEAQ. Deletions cut 2 bases from V and 6 bases from J, with 18 bases between. CDR3 size: 16 residues. CDR3 loop: CASSLRLGRQGDTQYF. DNA for the CDR3: TGTGCCAGCAGCTTAAGGCTGGGGAGGCAGGGTGATACGCAGTATTTT.